One and the same sample provided the 26 T cell receptor beta chains below, sequenced in a study of blood T cells in healthy people across ages. Sample-barcoded 5' priming and a J-beta primer mix drove a second PCR of roughly 6 to 12 cycles. TCRdb reprocessed the 5' RACE reads via MiXCR and lists one record per CDR3 protein. The sample carries 1,500,000 or so distinct CDR3 sequences, less than 45% recorded once. Sequencing was carried out using blood. The source is a woman between 18 and 29 years old in good health.

This sequence joins TRBV7-2 and TRBJ2-1; possibly TRBD2 for D (6 bases). Trimming cost V 3 bases and J 5 bases, with 11 bases left between them. Germline-derived CDR1 and CDR2 are SGHTA and FQGNSA. CDR3 length equals 14 residues. CDR3 sequence: CASSFTSLHNEQFF. In DNA, the CDR3 is TGTGCCAGCAGCTTCACTAGCCTGCACAATGAGCAGTTCTTC.

This rearrangement joins TRBV27 to TRBJ2-1, with 7 bases lining up with TRBD1. Germline CDR1 is MNHEY and CDR2 is SMNVEV (reference sequence). The CDR3 is 15 residues long. J lost 7 bases, V lost 5 bases, and 11 bases had no gene match. CDR3 sequence: CASSTYRGTNNEQFF. As DNA, the CDR3 is TGTGCCAGCAGTACCTACAGGGGTACGAATAATGAGCAGTTCTTC.

The V call is TRBV13, the J call TRBJ1-6; D is perhaps TRBD1 (5 bases). The V gene's germline CDR1 is PRHDT and CDR2 FYEKMQ (reference sequence). Between the trimmed V and J ends, which lost 5 bases and 6 bases, there was a span of 14 bases. CDR3 length: 15 residues. CDR3 protein: CASSRVGDLNSPLHF. In nucleotides, the CDR3 is TGTGCCAGCAGCCGCGTGGGGGACCTTAATTCACCCCTCCACTTT.

This chain connects TRBV14 to TRBJ2-1; D unclear. Germline values: CDR1 SGHDN, CDR2 FVKESK. V lost 2 bases and J 7 bases, leaving 6 bases between the germline ends. The CDR3 consists of 12 residues. The CDR3 nucleotides are TGTGCCAGCAGCCAAACTCCGAATGAGCAGTTCTTC. Translated, it gives CASSQTPNEQFF. Variable domain in full (rest from reference TRBV14 and TRBJ2-1): EAGVTQFPSHSVIEKGQTVTLRCDPISGHDNLYWYRRVMGKEIKFLLHFVKESKQDESGMPNNRFLAERTGGTYSTLKVQPAELEDSGVYFCASSQTPNEQFFGPGTRLTVL.

This clonotype appeared a few times. The V call is TRBV6-6, the J call TRBJ1-2; the D gene is possibly TRBD1 (6 bases). Germline V gene lookup returns CDR1 MNHNY and CDR2 SVGAGI (reference sequence). V lost 0 bases and J lost 0, with 8 bases in between. CDR3 length: 15 residues. The CDR3 coding sequence is TGTGCCAGCAGTTACTCGGACAGCACTAACTATGGCTACACCTTC. As protein: CASSYSDSTNYGYTF.

A note on this clonotype: The junction does not match germline at one end; this may be a read error. V is TRBV20-1 and J is TRBJ2-1, with D tentatively TRBD2 (6 bases). From germline, CDR1 is DFQATT and CDR2 SNEGSKA (reference sequence). The CDR3 runs 16 residues. The CDR3 DNA reads TGCAGTGCTAGAGATCGTAGCGGTAGCTCCTACCATGAGCAGTTCTTC. This translates into CSARDRSGSSYHEQFF.

The chain has TRBV12-3 or TRBV12-4 and TRBJ2-5, with a possible D match to TRBD1 (5 bases). The length of the CDR3 is 13 residues. Trimming removed 3 bases at V and 8 bases at J, with 13 bases between. The CDR3 DNA is TGTGCCAGCAGTTTCTCGAATCAGGGCACCCAGTACTTC. This codes for CASSFSNQGTQYF.

In this sample, this clonotype turned up a few times. The V and J genes are TRBV4-3 and TRBJ2-3; 7 bases align to TRBD2. Germline-derived CDR1 and CDR2 are LGHNA and YSLEER. Trimming took 1 base from V and 3 from J; bases not matched to a gene: 4. The CDR3 covers 15 residues. The CDR3 loop reads CASSQAAAGTDTQYF. The CDR3 region has the DNA TGCGCCAGCAGCCAAGCCGCAGCGGGGACAGATACGCAGTATTTT.

The chain combines TRBV7-2 with TRBJ2-7; 13 nucleotides line up with TRBD2. The CDR3 is 15 amino acids. The V gene's germline CDR1 is SGHTA and CDR2 FQGNSA. Germline trimming cut 4 bases from V and 7 bases from J; bases unmatched to any gene: 7. The CDR3 reads CASSSGLAGFTEQYF. CDR3 coding DNA: TGTGCCAGCAGCTCGGGACTAGCGGGATTCACTGAGCAGTACTTC.

V and J are TRBV29-1 and TRBJ1-1; maybe TRBD1 (6 bases). CDR1 is SQVTM and CDR2 is ANQGSEA in the germline V gene. The germline V and J ends were trimmed by 6 bases and 7 bases, with 12 bases remaining between them. CDR3 size: 11 residues. The CDR3 nucleotides are TGCAGCGTCGTACAGGGTATTGAAGCTTTCTTT. This translates into CSVVQGIEAFF.

V and J are TRBV4-3 and TRBJ1-1; D is uncertain. Germline V CDR1 and CDR2: LGHNA, YSLEER. The CDR3 loop spans 14 amino acids. V gave up 0 bases and J gave up 0 bases, with 5 bases separating them. The CDR3 DNA sequence: TGCGCCAGCAGCCAAGATCTCATGAACACTGAAGCTTTCTTT. Its protein product is CASSQDLMNTEAFF.

There are a few counts of this clonotype. This chain links TRBV5-4 with TRBJ1-2; 7 bases are shared with TRBD1. CDR1 and CDR2 (germline): SGHNT, YYREEE (reference sequence). The V and J ends lost 5 bases and 2 bases, in that order; junction bases with no gene match: 6. This CDR3 is built from 14 residues. DNA for the CDR3: TGTGCCAGCAGACGACAGGGTTCGAACTATGGCTACACCTTC. It is translated as CASRRQGSNYGYTF.

The chain employs TRBV2 and TRBJ2-1; D unclear. The CDR3 is 11 residues long. Trimming stripped 5 bases from V and 14 bases from J, with 13 bases between. From germline, CDR1 is SNHLY and CDR2 FYNNEI. The CDR3 nucleotides are TGTGCCAGCAGTAATTATGATCGTAAGTTCTTC. Encoded protein: CASSNYDRKFF.

The CDR3 is CSVEGGNINGYTF. In DNA form, the CDR3 reads TGCAGCGTTGAAGGGGGAAACATTAATGGCTACACCTTC. The chain couples TRBV29-1 to TRBJ1-2; no definite D call. Trimming took 1 base from V and 6 from J, leaving 12 bases between them. Germline CDR1 SQVTM, CDR2 ANQGSEA. CDR3 length: 13 amino acids.

This sequence joins TRBV13 and TRBJ2-1, with D possibly TRBD2 on 5 matching bases. The CDR3 has 15 residues. Looked up from germline, CDR1 is PRHDT and CDR2 is FYEKMQ (reference sequence). Trimming removed 5 bases at V and 5 bases at J, with 16 bases between. The CDR3 loop reads CASSRGSPTHNEQFF. CDR3 nucleotide sequence: TGTGCCAGCAGCCGCGGGTCCCCGACCCACAATGAGCAGTTCTTC.

The gene calls are TRBV28 and TRBJ2-1, with 10 bases matching TRBD2. This CDR3 spans 18 amino acids. V lost 2 bases and J lost 2; bases outside the gene matches: 9. Germline V CDR1 and CDR2: MDHEN, SYDVKM. CDR3 coding DNA: TGTGCCAGCAGTTTAAGGCTAGCGGGAGATGTCGCCTACAATGAGCAGTTCTTC. Protein product: CASSLRLAGDVAYNEQFF. Using reference TRBV28 and TRBJ2-1 for the parts outside the CDR3, the full variable domain is DVKVTQSSRYLVKRTGEKVFLECVQDMDHENMFWYRQDPGLGLRLIYFSYDVKMKEKGDIPEGYSVSREKKERFSLILESASTNQTSMYLCASSLRLAGDVAYNEQFFGPGTRLTVL.

This clonotype was observed a handful of times. The rearrangement links TRBV9 to TRBJ2-7; D is unclear. Trimming removed 4 bases from V and 0 bases from J, with 11 bases in between. The CDR3 is made up of 14 amino acids. CDR1 is SGDLS and CDR2 is YYNGEE in the germline V gene. This CDR3 is CASSPRPGSYEQYF. The DNA for the CDR3 is TGTGCCAGCAGCCCCAGGCCGGGCTCCTACGAGCAGTACTTC.

This chain connects TRBV24-1 to TRBJ2-1, with D possibly TRBD1 on 6 matching bases. This CDR3 region has 16 residues. Trimming pared 2 bases from V and 2 bases from J, leaving 12 bases between. Germline lookup yields CDR1 KGHDR and CDR2 SFDVKD. The DNA of the CDR3 is TGTGCCACCAGTGATTCCGACAGGCCCCCCTACAATGAGCAGTTCTTC. It is translated as CATSDSDRPPYNEQFF.

Regarding this clonotype: The CDR3 end shows no conserved phenylalanine or tryptophan, and so a read error is likely. The genes are TRBV7-9 and TRBJ2-1; D might be TRBD2 (5 bases). In germline, CDR1 is SEHNR, CDR2 FQNEAQ (reference sequence). Trimming pared 1 base from V and 1 base from J, leaving 11 bases between. The CDR3 totals 16 residues. For the CDR3, the DNA is TGTGCCAGCAGCTTAGATTCTCGCGGGTCCTACAATGAGCAGTTCTTG. This sequence encodes CASSLDSRGSYNEQFL.

The table lists this clonotype with a count of one. The rearrangement uses TRBV6-6 and TRBJ2-7, with D perhaps TRBD2 (6 bases). V was clipped by 0 bases and J by 4 bases, with 13 bases between them. Germline CDR1 and CDR2: MNHNY and SVGAGI (reference sequence). The CDR3 runs to 15 residues. This CDR3 is CASSYSRDLRYEQYF. CDR3 coding DNA: TGTGCCAGCAGTTACTCAAGGGACTTACGATACGAGCAGTACTTC.

The chain uses TRBV5-1 and TRBJ2-1; 10 bases agree with TRBD1. From germline, CDR1 is SGHRS and CDR2 YFSETQ. The CDR3 is 16 residues long. Germline trimming cut 4 bases from V and 5 bases from J; bases unmatched to any gene: 9. The CDR3 sequence is CASSINPGTGDNEQFF. The CDR3 DNA is TGCGCCAGCAGCATCAACCCCGGGACAGGGGACAATGAGCAGTTCTTC.

CDR3 residues: CSVDSTIDEQYF. In nucleotides, the CDR3 is TGCAGCGTCGATTCTACTATCGATGAGCAGTACTTC. The chain recombines TRBV29-1 with TRBJ2-5; D not resolved. The V gene's germline CDR1 is SQVTM and CDR2 ANQGSEA. The CDR3 totals 12 residues. V was clipped by 6 bases and J by 11 bases, with 19 bases between them.

This clonotype was observed a handful of times. The rearrangement joins TRBV10-3 to TRBJ1-1; D possibly corresponds to TRBD1 (6 bases). This CDR3 region has 12 residues. CDR1 and CDR2 from the germline V gene are ENHRY and SYGVKD. V was clipped by 7 bases and J by 7 bases, with 13 bases between them. The CDR3 reads CAIKGEDLEAFF. In nucleotides, the CDR3 is TGTGCCATCAAGGGGGAGGATCTTGAAGCTTTCTTT.

Concerning this clonotype itself: An end of the junction does not agree with germline; a read error may underlie this. The chain uses TRBV9 and TRBJ2-3; D could derive from TRBD1 or TRBD2 (5 bases each). The CDR3 spans 14 residues. Germline values: CDR1 SGDLS, CDR2 YYNGEE. The chain's CDR3 is CTSSARDSTDTQYF. DNA for the CDR3: TGTACCAGCAGCGCCCGGGACAGCACAGATACGCAGTATTTT. Complete variable domain (other parts from reference TRBV9 and TRBJ2-3): DSGVTQTPKHLITATGQRVTLRCSPRSGDLSVYWYQQSLDQGLQFLIQYYNGEERAKGNILERFSAQQFPDLHSELNLSSLELGDSALYFCTSSARDSTDTQYFGPGTRLTVL.

This clonotype was observed a few times. The chain joins TRBV4-1 to TRBJ1-2, with D unclear. Trimming stripped 0 bases from V and 5 bases from J, with 16 bases between. The CDR3 consists of 16 residues. Germline CDR1 reads MGHRA; CDR2 reads YSYEKL. The DNA for the CDR3 is TGCGCCAGCAGCCAAGATCTTGGGAGCTGGCCTTATGGCTACACCTTC. Translation: CASSQDLGSWPYGYTF.

The chain employs TRBV7-2 and TRBJ1-2; D remains unclear. With 5 bases removed from V and 8 bases from J, the gap between germline ends came to 21 bases. Germline values: CDR1 SGHTA, CDR2 FQGNSA. The CDR3 is 15 residues long. CDR3: CASSPVVTPGGGYTF. The CDR3 DNA follows: TGTGCCAGCAGCCCGGTGGTCACTCCTGGAGGGGGCTACACCTTC.